This is a list of T cell receptor beta chains from one sample in a study of blood T cell repertoires in COVID-19. The assay was immunoSEQ multiplex PCR, and TCRdb's table has in-frame clones only and misses some. This sample has 250,000 to 300,000 clones, with about 90% found just once. The specimen sequenced was PBMCs or T cells enriched from blood (not recorded which). Receptors originate from a woman aged 50 to 60 who had been exposed to COVID-19. The CDR3 runs from the conserved cysteine through the conserved F or W. The order of the fields is clone size, D gene, J gene, V gene, CDR3 DNA, CDR3 protein. D genes are given only for firm matches. Where a row states a size, it is once, few, many or the class of an expanded clone; other rows omit it.

abundance: .
d_gene: TRBD1
j_gene: TRBJ1-5
v_gene: TRBV19
CDR3nt: TGTGCCAGTAGAAAAGGGACAGGGAACAATCAGCCCCAGCATTTT
CDR3aa: CASRKGTGNNQPQHF

abundance: few
d_gene: TRBD1
j_gene: TRBJ1-1
v_gene: TRBV29-1
CDR3nt: TGCAGCGACATGGGACAGGGTACGTGGGCTTTCTTT
CDR3aa: CSDMGQGTWAFF

abundance: .
d_gene: .
j_gene: TRBJ1-6
v_gene: TRBV6-5
CDR3nt: TGTGCCAGCAGAGATTGGACAGTGAATTCACCCCTCCACTTT
CDR3aa: CASRDWTVNSPLHF

abundance: .
d_gene: TRBD1
j_gene: TRBJ1-1
v_gene: TRBV6-1
CDR3nt: TGTGCCAGCAGTGATAGGACAGGGGGCGGTGAAGCTTTCTTT
CDR3aa: CASSDRTGGGEAFF

abundance: .
d_gene: TRBD1
j_gene: TRBJ2-5
v_gene: TRBV4-1
CDR3nt: TGCGCCAGCAGCTCCCCGGGACAGGGTTCCCAGACCCAGTACTTC
CDR3aa: CASSSPGQGSQTQYF

abundance: .
d_gene: .
j_gene: TRBJ1-1
v_gene: TRBV2
CDR3nt: TGTGCCAGCAGTCGGGAGGGGAACACTGAAGCTTTCTTT
CDR3aa: CASSREGNTEAFF

abundance: once
d_gene: .
j_gene: TRBJ1-5
v_gene: TRBV5-5
CDR3nt: TGTGCCAGCAGCTTGGAGACAGCGTATAGCAATCAGCCCCAGCATTTT
CDR3aa: CASSLETAYSNQPQHF

abundance: .
d_gene: TRBD1
j_gene: TRBJ1-1
v_gene: TRBV7-9
CDR3nt: TGTGCCAGCAAACCAGGGGGCGGAACTGAAGCTTTCTTT
CDR3aa: CASKPGGGTEAFF

abundance: .
d_gene: .
j_gene: TRBJ1-1
v_gene: TRBV30
CDR3nt: TGTGCCGTAAAACAGGAGCGCACTGAAGCTTTCTTT
CDR3aa: CAVKQERTEAFF

abundance: .
d_gene: .
j_gene: TRBJ1-4
v_gene: TRBV5-4
CDR3nt: TGTGCCAGCAGCTGGGGGGGGCAGGGTAACGAAAAACTGTTTTTT
CDR3aa: CASSWGGQGNEKLFF

abundance: few
d_gene: .
j_gene: TRBJ1-1
v_gene: TRBV7-9
CDR3nt: TGTGCCAGCAGCTTGGGCAGAATGAACACTGAAGCTTTCTTT
CDR3aa: CASSLGRMNTEAFF

abundance: .
d_gene: .
j_gene: TRBJ1-5
v_gene: TRBV30
CDR3nt: TGTGCCTGGACGTACGGAGGCAGGTATCAGCCCCAGCATTTT
CDR3aa: CAWTYGGRYQPQHF

abundance: .
d_gene: TRBD2
j_gene: TRBJ2-1
v_gene: TRBV4-1
CDR3nt: TGCGCCAGCAGCGAACGTGGGGGGGGCTACAATGAGCAGTTCTTC
CDR3aa: CASSERGGGYNEQFF

abundance: .
d_gene: TRBD2
j_gene: TRBJ2-7
v_gene: TRBV9
CDR3nt: TGTGCCAGCAGCGTGGGGTTCGGGGGGATCTACGAGCAGTACTTC
CDR3aa: CASSVGFGGIYEQYF

abundance: .
d_gene: TRBD1
j_gene: TRBJ1-5
v_gene: TRBV7-2
CDR3nt: TGTGCCAGCAGCTCTTCGGGACAGGGGGGCAATCAGCCCCAGCATTTT
CDR3aa: CASSSSGQGGNQPQHF

abundance: .
d_gene: .
j_gene: TRBJ2-6
v_gene: TRBV29-1
CDR3nt: TGCAGCGTTGGTGGGAGGCTCTCTGGGGCCAACGTCCTGACTTTC
CDR3aa: CSVGGRLSGANVLTF

abundance: .
d_gene: TRBD1
j_gene: TRBJ1-2
v_gene: TRBV2
CDR3nt: TGTGCCGGCACAGGGGACGGCTACACCTTC
CDR3aa: CAGTGDGYTF

abundance: .
d_gene: TRBD1
j_gene: TRBJ1-2
v_gene: TRBV3-1/TRBV3-2
CDR3nt: TGTGCCAGCAGCCCTACAACAGGGGCGTACGACTATGGCTACACCTTC
CDR3aa: CASSPTTGAYDYGYTF

abundance: .
d_gene: .
j_gene: TRBJ1-1
v_gene: TRBV5-1
CDR3nt: TGCGCCAGCAGCTTGGTGGCGCGGGGATTAAACACTGAAGCTTTCTTT
CDR3aa: CASSLVARGLNTEAFF

abundance: .
d_gene: .
j_gene: TRBJ1-3
v_gene: TRBV5-1
CDR3nt: TGCGCCAGCAGCTCTGGTGGGGGCAGCTCTGGAAACACCATATATTTT
CDR3aa: CASSSGGGSSGNTIYF

abundance: .
d_gene: TRBD1
j_gene: TRBJ1-5
v_gene: TRBV2
CDR3nt: TGTGCCAGCAGTGAGATAGGACAGGGAGTCCTAAATCAGCCCCAGCATTTT
CDR3aa: CASSEIGQGVLNQPQHF

abundance: .
d_gene: TRBD1
j_gene: TRBJ2-3
v_gene: TRBV28
CDR3nt: TGTGCCAGCAGCAATCTGCCCTACTCCGGGACAGGGGCCACGTGGAACACAGATACGCAGTATTTT
CDR3aa: CASSNLPYSGTGATWNTDTQYF

abundance: .
d_gene: .
j_gene: TRBJ1-1
v_gene: TRBV4-1
CDR3nt: TGCGCCACCGAGCGGGGGGCTGGCACTGAAGCTTTCTTT
CDR3aa: CATERGAGTEAFF

abundance: .
d_gene: TRBD1
j_gene: TRBJ1-2
v_gene: TRBV5-6
CDR3nt: TGTGCCAGCAGCCGGATTGAGGACAGGGGCTCAGGGGGCTACACCTTC
CDR3aa: CASSRIEDRGSGGYTF

abundance: .
d_gene: TRBD2
j_gene: TRBJ2-2
v_gene: TRBV19
CDR3nt: TGTGCCCTGGGACTAGCGGGGGAACACACCGGGGAGCTGTTTTTT
CDR3aa: CALGLAGEHTGELFF

abundance: .
d_gene: .
j_gene: TRBJ2-1
v_gene: TRBV7-2
CDR3nt: TGTGCCAGCAGTGGTCAGACTTTTAATGAGCAGTTCTTC
CDR3aa: CASSGQTFNEQFF

abundance: .
d_gene: .
j_gene: TRBJ1-4
v_gene: TRBV9
CDR3nt: TGTGCCAGCAGCGTCACGGACTATCGGGAAAAACTGTTTTTT
CDR3aa: CASSVTDYREKLFF

abundance: once
d_gene: .
j_gene: TRBJ1-1
v_gene: TRBV7-7
CDR3nt: TGTGCTAGCAGTTCGATGCCCGGGACTGAAGCTTTCTTT
CDR3aa: CASSSMPGTEAFF

abundance: .
d_gene: .
j_gene: TRBJ1-6
v_gene: TRBV7-2
CDR3nt: TGTGCCAGCAGCCCCGGCCGGGTGGATTCACCCCTCCACTTT
CDR3aa: CASSPGRVDSPLHF

abundance: .
d_gene: TRBD1
j_gene: TRBJ1-2
v_gene: TRBV11-2
CDR3nt: TGTGCCAGCAGCTTAGATCGGAACAGGGGTGGCTACACCTTC
CDR3aa: CASSLDRNRGGYTF

abundance: .
d_gene: .
j_gene: TRBJ1-5
v_gene: TRBV28
CDR3nt: TGTGCCAGCCGTCGAGGGAAGAGCAATCAGCCCCAGCATTTT
CDR3aa: CASRRGKSNQPQHF

abundance: .
d_gene: .
j_gene: TRBJ1-5
v_gene: TRBV19
CDR3nt: TGTGCCAGTAGCGGACAGCATCAGCCCCAGCATTTT
CDR3aa: CASSGQHQPQHF

abundance: .
d_gene: TRBD1
j_gene: TRBJ2-7
v_gene: TRBV5-1
CDR3nt: TGCGCCAGCAGTTCGACAGGGGGATCCTTTAACGAGCAGTACTTC
CDR3aa: CASSSTGGSFNEQYF

abundance: .
d_gene: .
j_gene: TRBJ2-5
v_gene: TRBV5-1
CDR3nt: TGCGCCAGCAGAGCCGCGGCGGAGGAGACCCAGTACTTC
CDR3aa: CASRAAAEETQYF

abundance: .
d_gene: .
j_gene: TRBJ2-7
v_gene: TRBV21-1
CDR3nt: TGTGCCAGCAGCCCCAGCCAAGCGCTAGCGGGGACCTACGAGCAGTACTTC
CDR3aa: CASSPSQALAGTYEQYF

abundance: .
d_gene: .
j_gene: TRBJ1-6
v_gene: TRBV6-5
CDR3nt: TGTGCCAGCGTCACCGGGATCTCTAATTCACCCCTCCACTTT
CDR3aa: CASVTGISNSPLHF

abundance: .
d_gene: TRBD1
j_gene: TRBJ1-5
v_gene: TRBV28
CDR3nt: TGTGCCAGCAGTTTAGGTATCGGGACAGGGAATAGCAATCAGCCCCAGCATTTT
CDR3aa: CASSLGIGTGNSNQPQHF

abundance: .
d_gene: .
j_gene: TRBJ2-7
v_gene: TRBV5-1
CDR3nt: TGCGCCAGCAGCCTCGGGGGAAGCCTTGGGGAGCAGTACTTC
CDR3aa: CASSLGGSLGEQYF

abundance: .
d_gene: TRBD2
j_gene: TRBJ2-2
v_gene: TRBV12-5
CDR3nt: TGTGCTAGTGGTTTGGTAGGACTAGCGGGCGGCACCGGGGAGCTGTTTTTT
CDR3aa: CASGLVGLAGGTGELFF

abundance: .
d_gene: .
j_gene: TRBJ1-3
v_gene: TRBV2
CDR3nt: TGTGCCAGCAGTGTCGACGGAGCCTCTGGAAACACCATATATTTT
CDR3aa: CASSVDGASGNTIYF

abundance: .
d_gene: .
j_gene: TRBJ2-5
v_gene: TRBV4-1
CDR3nt: TGCGCCAGCAGCCAAGGGGATGTTGTGACAGGGAGGGAGACCCAGTACTTC
CDR3aa: CASSQGDVVTGRETQYF

abundance: once
d_gene: .
j_gene: TRBJ2-3
v_gene: TRBV24-1
CDR3nt: TGTGCCACCAGTGTTAGATCGGGGGCAGATACGCAGTATTTT
CDR3aa: CATSVRSGADTQYF

abundance: .
d_gene: .
j_gene: TRBJ2-1
v_gene: TRBV13
CDR3nt: TGTGCCAGCAGCTACCCCGCGGACAATGAGCAGTTCTTC
CDR3aa: CASSYPADNEQFF

abundance: .
d_gene: TRBD1
j_gene: TRBJ1-2
v_gene: TRBV2
CDR3nt: TGTGCCAGCAGCGACTATACAGGGGGGGCATATGGCTACACCTTC
CDR3aa: CASSDYTGGAYGYTF

abundance: .
d_gene: .
j_gene: TRBJ2-7
v_gene: TRBV6-5
CDR3nt: TGTGCCAGCAGAGTTACAGGGTCTTCCTACGAGCAGTACTTC
CDR3aa: CASRVTGSSYEQYF

abundance: .
d_gene: .
j_gene: TRBJ2-1
v_gene: TRBV3-1/TRBV3-2
CDR3nt: TGTGCCAGCAGCCCCCGCTACAATGAGCAGTTCTTC
CDR3aa: CASSPRYNEQFF

abundance: .
d_gene: .
j_gene: TRBJ1-5
v_gene: TRBV30
CDR3nt: TGTGCCTGGAGTTCCGGGTATCAGCCCCAGCATTTT
CDR3aa: CAWSSGYQPQHF

abundance: .
d_gene: .
j_gene: TRBJ2-3
v_gene: TRBV6-4
CDR3nt: TGTGCCAGCAGTGTTGGTGGCAGTCGCCCCAGCACAGATACGCAGTATTTT
CDR3aa: CASSVGGSRPSTDTQYF

abundance: .
d_gene: TRBD1
j_gene: TRBJ2-3
v_gene: TRBV28
CDR3nt: TGTGCCAGCAGTTTGACAGGGGGTTTCGTAGATACGCAGTATTTT
CDR3aa: CASSLTGGFVDTQYF

abundance: .
d_gene: .
j_gene: TRBJ1-2
v_gene: TRBV18
CDR3nt: TGTGCCAGCTCACCGGCAGGAAGGAATGGCTACACCTTC
CDR3aa: CASSPAGRNGYTF